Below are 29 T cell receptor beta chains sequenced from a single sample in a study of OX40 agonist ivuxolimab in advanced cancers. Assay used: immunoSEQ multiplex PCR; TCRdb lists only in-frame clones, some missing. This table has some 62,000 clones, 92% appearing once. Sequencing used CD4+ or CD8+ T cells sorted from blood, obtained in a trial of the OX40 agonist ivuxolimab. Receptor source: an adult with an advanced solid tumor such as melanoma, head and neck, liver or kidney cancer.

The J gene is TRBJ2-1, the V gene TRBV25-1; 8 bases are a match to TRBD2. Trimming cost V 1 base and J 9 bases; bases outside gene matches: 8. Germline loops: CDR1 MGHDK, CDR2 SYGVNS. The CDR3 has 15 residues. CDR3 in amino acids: CASSELEREPPEQFF. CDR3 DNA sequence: TGTGCCAGCAGTGAATTGGAGCGGGAGCCTCCTGAGCAGTTCTTC. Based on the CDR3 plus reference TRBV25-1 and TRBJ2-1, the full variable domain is EADIYQTPRYLVIGTGKKITLECSQTMGHDKMYWYQQDPGMELHLIHYSYGVNSTEKGDLSSESTVSRIRTEHFPLTLESARPSHTSQYLCASSELEREPPEQFFGPGTRLTVL.

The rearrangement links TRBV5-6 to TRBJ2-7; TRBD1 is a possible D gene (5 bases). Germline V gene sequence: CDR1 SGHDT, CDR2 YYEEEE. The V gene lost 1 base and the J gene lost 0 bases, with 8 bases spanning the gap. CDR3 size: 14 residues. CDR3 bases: TGTGCCAGCAGCTTGACAGGTCGCTCCTACGAGCAGTACTTC. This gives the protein CASSLTGRSYEQYF.

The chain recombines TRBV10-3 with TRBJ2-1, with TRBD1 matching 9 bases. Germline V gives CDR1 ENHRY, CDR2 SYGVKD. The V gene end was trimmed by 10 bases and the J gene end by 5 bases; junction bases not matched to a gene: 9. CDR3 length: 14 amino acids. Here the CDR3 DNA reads TGTGCCAATTCCGGGACAGGGAAAAACAATGAGCAGTTCTTC. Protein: CANSGTGKNNEQFF.

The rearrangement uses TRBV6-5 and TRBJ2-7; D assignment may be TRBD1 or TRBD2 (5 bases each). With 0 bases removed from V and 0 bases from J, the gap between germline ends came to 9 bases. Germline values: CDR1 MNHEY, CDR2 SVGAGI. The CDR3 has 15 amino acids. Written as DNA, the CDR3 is TGTGCCAGCAGTTACTCGAGGGGAAGCTCCTACGAGCAGTACTTC. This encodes CASSYSRGSSYEQYF.

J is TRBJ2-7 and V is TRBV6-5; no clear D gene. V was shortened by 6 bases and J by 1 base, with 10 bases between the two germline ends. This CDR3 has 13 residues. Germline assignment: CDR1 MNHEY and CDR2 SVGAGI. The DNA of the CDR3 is TGTGCCAGCAGCCTAATGGGTTCCTACGAGCAGTACTTC. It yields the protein CASSLMGSYEQYF.

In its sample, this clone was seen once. In nucleotides, the CDR3 is TGTGCCAGCAGACTGCCTGAGACGCGATTTTGGGAGCAGTACTTC. It codes for CASRLPETRFWEQYF. The genes are TRBV6-6 and TRBJ2-7, with D unclear. CDR1 and CDR2 (germline): MNHNY, SVGAGI (reference sequence). This CDR3 comprises 15 residues. V lost 6 bases to trimming and J lost 7 bases, with 22 bases between them.

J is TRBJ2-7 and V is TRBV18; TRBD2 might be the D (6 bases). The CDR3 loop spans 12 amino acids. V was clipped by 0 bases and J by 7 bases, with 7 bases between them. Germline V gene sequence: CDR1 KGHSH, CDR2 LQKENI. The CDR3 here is CASSPPGGEQYF. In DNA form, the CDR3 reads TGTGCCAGCTCACCACCCGGGGGTGAGCAGTACTTC.

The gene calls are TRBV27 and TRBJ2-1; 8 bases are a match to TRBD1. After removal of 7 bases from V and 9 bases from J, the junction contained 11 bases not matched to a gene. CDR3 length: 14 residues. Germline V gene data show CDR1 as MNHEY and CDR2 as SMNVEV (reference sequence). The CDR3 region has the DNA TGTGCCAGCACCAAAGGACAGGGTCAGGGTGAGCAGTTCTTC. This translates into CASTKGQGQGEQFF.

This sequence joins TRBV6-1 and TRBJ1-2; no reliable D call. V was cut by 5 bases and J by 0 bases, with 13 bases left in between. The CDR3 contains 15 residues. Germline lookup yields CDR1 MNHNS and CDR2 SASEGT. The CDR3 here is CASSLEQGSNYGYTF. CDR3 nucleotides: TGTGCCAGCAGTCTGGAACAAGGGTCTAACTATGGCTACACCTTC.

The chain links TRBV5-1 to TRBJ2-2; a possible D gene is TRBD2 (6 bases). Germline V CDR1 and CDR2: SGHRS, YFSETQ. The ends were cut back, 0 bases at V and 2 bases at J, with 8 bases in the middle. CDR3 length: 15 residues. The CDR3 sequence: CASSLGDFNTGELFF. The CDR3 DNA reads TGCGCCAGCAGCTTGGGGGACTTCAACACCGGGGAGCTGTTTTTT.

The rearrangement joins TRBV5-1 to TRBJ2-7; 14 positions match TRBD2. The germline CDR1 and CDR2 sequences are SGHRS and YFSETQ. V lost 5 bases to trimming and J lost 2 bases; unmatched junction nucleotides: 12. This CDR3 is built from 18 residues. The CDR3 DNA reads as TGCGCCAGCAGAGCGGGACTAGCGGGAGAAAGTTGGCCCTACGAGCAGTACTTC. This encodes CASRAGLAGESWPYEQYF.

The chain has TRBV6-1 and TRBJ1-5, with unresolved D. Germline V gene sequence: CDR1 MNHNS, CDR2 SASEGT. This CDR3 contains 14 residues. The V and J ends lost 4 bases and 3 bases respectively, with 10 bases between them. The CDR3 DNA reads TGTGCCAGCAGTGGTTTAGAGCACAATCAGCCCCAGCATTTT. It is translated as CASSGLEHNQPQHF.

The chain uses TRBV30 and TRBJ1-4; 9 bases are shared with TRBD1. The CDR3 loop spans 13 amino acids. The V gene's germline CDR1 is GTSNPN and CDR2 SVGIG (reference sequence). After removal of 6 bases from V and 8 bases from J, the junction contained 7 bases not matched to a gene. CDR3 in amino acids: CACLGTGNEKLFF. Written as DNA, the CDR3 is TGTGCCTGTCTCGGGACAGGGAACGAAAAACTGTTTTTT. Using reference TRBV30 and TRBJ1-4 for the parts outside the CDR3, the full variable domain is SQTIHQWPATLVQPVGSPLSLECTVEGTSNPNLYWYRQAAGRGLQLLFYSVGIGQISSEVPQNLSASRPQDRQFILSSKKLLLSDSGFYLCACLGTGNEKLFFGSGTQLSVL.

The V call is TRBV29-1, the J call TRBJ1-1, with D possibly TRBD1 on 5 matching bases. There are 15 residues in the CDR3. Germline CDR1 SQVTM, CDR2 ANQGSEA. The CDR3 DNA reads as TGCAGTTCAAGGGGAGGGAGGGGTATGAACACTGAAGCTTTCTTT. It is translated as CSSRGGRGMNTEAFF. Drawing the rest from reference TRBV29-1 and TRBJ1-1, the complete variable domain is SAVISQKPSRDICQRGTSLTIQCQVDSQVTMMFWYRQQPGQSLTLIATANQGSEATYESGFVIDKFPISRPNLTFSTLTVSNMSPEDSSIYLCSSRGGRGMNTEAFFGQGTRLTVV.

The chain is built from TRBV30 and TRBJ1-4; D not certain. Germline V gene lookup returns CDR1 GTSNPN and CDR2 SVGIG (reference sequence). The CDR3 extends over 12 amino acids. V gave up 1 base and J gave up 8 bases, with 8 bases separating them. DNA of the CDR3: TGTGCCTGGAGTGAGCCTCCCGAAAAACTGTTTTTT. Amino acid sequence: CAWSEPPEKLFF.

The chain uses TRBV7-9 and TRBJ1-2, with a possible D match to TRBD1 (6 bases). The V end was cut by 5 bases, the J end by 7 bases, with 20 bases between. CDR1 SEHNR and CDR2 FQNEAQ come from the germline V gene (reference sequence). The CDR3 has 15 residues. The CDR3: CASSPRGRGETGYTF. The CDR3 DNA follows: TGTGCCAGCAGCCCCCGTGGCAGGGGTGAGACTGGCTACACCTTC.

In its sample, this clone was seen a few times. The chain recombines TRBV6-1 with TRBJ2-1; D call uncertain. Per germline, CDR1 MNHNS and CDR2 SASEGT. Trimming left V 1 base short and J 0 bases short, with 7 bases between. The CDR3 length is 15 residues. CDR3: CASSEGWGSYNEQFF. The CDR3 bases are TGTGCCAGCAGTGAAGGGTGGGGCTCCTACAATGAGCAGTTCTTC.

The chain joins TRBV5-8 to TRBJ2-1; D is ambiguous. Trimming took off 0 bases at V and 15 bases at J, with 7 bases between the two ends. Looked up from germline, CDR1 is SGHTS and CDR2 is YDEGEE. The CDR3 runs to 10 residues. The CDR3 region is CASSLGVGFF. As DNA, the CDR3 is TGTGCCAGCAGCTTGGGAGTGGGGTTCTTC.

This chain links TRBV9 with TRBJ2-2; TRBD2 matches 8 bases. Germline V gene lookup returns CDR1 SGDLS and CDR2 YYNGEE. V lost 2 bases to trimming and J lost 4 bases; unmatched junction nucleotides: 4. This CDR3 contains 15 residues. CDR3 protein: CASSVTSAGTGELFF. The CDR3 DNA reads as TGTGCCAGCAGCGTGACTAGCGCGGGCACCGGGGAGCTGTTTTTT.

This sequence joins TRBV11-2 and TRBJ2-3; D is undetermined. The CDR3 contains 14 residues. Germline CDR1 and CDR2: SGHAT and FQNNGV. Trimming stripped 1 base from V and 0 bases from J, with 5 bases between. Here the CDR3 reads CASSLVLSTDTQYF. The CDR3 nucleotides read TGTGCCAGCAGCTTAGTACTGAGCACAGATACGCAGTATTTT.

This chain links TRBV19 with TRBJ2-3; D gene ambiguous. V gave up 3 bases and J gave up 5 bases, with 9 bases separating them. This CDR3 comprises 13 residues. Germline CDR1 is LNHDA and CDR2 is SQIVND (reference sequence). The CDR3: CASSIQTEDTQYF. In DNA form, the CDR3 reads TGTGCCAGTAGTATCCAGACGGAAGATACGCAGTATTTT.

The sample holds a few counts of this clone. The CDR3 reads CAWTHTGSHEKLFF. The DNA for the CDR3 is TGTGCCTGGACCCATACAGGCTCCCATGAAAAACTGTTTTTT. The chain recombines TRBV30 with TRBJ1-4; TRBD1 might be the D (5 bases). V dropped 4 bases and J dropped 6 bases, with 15 bases sitting between them. The CDR3 length is 14 residues. Germline lookup yields CDR1 GTSNPN and CDR2 SVGIG (reference sequence).

CDR3: CASSPTGTGWTEAFF. In DNA form, the CDR3 reads TGTGCCAGCAGCCCCACCGGGACAGGGTGGACTGAAGCTTTCTTT. The chain is built from TRBV7-6 and TRBJ1-1; TRBD1 agrees at 9 bases. This CDR3 comprises 15 residues. Germline trimming cut 5 bases from V and 5 bases from J; bases unmatched to any gene: 9. Germline V lookup: CDR1 SGHVS, CDR2 FNYEAQ.

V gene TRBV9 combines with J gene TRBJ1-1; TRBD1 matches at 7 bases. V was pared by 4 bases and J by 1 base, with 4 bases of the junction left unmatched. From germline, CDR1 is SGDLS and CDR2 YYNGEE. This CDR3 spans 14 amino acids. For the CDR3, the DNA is TGTGCCAGCAGCCCCAGGACAGGGAACACTGAAGCTTTCTTT. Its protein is CASSPRTGNTEAFF.

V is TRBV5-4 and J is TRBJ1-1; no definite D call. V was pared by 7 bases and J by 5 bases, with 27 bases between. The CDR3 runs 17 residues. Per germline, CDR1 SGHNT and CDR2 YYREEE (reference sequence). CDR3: CASGNVGSQSRKTEAFF. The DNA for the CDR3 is TGTGCCAGCGGGAATGTAGGGTCCCAGTCAAGGAAGACTGAAGCTTTCTTT.

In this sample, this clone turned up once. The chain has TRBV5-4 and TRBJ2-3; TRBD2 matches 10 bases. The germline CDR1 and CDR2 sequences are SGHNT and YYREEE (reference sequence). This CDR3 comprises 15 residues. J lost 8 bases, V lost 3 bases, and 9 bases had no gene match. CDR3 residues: CASSSVAGGLRTQYF. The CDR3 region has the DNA TGTGCCAGCAGCTCGGTAGCGGGGGGTCTACGTACGCAGTATTTT.

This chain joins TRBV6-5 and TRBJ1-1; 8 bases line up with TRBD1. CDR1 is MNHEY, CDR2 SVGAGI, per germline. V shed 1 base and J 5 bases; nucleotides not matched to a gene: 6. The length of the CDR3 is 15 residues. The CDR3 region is CASSYLGQGGTEAFF. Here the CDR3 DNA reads TGTGCCAGCAGTTACTTAGGACAGGGTGGGACTGAAGCTTTCTTT.

Here the CDR3 DNA reads TGTGCCAGTAGTCCCGGGACTAGCGGGAGGGCCCGGGAGACCCAGTACTTC. Protein product: CASSPGTSGRARETQYF. This chain joins TRBV19 and TRBJ2-5; 16 nucleotides align to TRBD2. This CDR3 has 17 residues. Germline assignment: CDR1 LNHDA and CDR2 SQIVND (reference sequence). The V gene end was trimmed by 5 bases and the J gene end by 5 bases; junction bases not matched to a gene: 8.

For the CDR3, the DNA is TGCGCCAGCAGCTTTAGCGGGGTCTCCTACAATGAGCAGTTCTTC. Protein: CASSFSGVSYNEQFF. This rearrangement joins TRBV5-1 to TRBJ2-1, with 8 bases aligning to TRBD2. Unmatched junction bases numbered 1, after V lost 2 bases and J lost 0 bases. This CDR3 is built from 15 residues. Germline-derived CDR1 and CDR2 are SGHRS and YFSETQ.